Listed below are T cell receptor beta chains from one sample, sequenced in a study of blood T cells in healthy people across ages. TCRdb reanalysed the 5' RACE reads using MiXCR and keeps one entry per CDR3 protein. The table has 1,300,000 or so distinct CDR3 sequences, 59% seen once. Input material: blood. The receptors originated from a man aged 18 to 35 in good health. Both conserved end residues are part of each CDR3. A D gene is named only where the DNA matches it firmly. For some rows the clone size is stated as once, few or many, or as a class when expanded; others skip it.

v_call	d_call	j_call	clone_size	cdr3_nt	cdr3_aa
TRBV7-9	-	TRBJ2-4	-	TGTGCCAGCAGCTCATCCGTAACGTCCGGGGAACTAGCCAAAAACATTCAGTACTTC	CASSSSVTSGELAKNIQYF
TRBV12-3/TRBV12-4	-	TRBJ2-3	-	TGTGCCAGCACCCTTCTAGCAGATACGCAGTATTTT	CASTLLADTQYF
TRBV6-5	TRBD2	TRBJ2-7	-	TGTGCCACCCGTTTTAGGGCCGGGACTACCTCCTTGAAGCAGTACTTC	CATRFRAGTTSLKQYF
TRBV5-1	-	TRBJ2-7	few	TGCGCCAGCAGCCCCGAGGCGGGTTTCGAGCAGTACTTC	CASSPEAGFEQYF
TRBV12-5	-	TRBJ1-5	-	TGTGCTAGTGGTCCCCAGGTAGGCAATCAGCCCCAGCATTTT	CASGPQVGNQPQHF
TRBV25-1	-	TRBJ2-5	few	TGTGCCAGCAGTGAAGGAGGAGGCCAAGAGACCCAGTACTTC	CASSEGGGQETQYF
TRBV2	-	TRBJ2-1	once	TGTGCCAGCCCGGGGGTGGAGCAGTTCTTC	CASPGVEQFF
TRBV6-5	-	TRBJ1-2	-	TGTGCCAGCAAAAGGGGGGCAGACTATGGCTACACCTTC	CASKRGADYGYTF
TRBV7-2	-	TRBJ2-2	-	TGTGCCAGCAGCTTAACTGCGTGGGGAGGCGCGAACATCGGGGAGCTGTTTTTT	CASSLTAWGGANIGELFF
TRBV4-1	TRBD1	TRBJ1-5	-	TGCGCCAGCAGCTGGACAGGGGGCTTTGGCAATCAGCCCCAGCATTTT	CASSWTGGFGNQPQHF
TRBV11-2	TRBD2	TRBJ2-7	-	TGTGCCAGCAGCTTAGACCTAGCGGGAGCGACCTACGAGCAGTACTTC	CASSLDLAGATYEQYF
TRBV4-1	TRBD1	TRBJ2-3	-	TGCGCCAGCAGCCAACCGGACAGGGGCCCAAGTCTGGGTACGCAGTATTTT	CASSQPDRGPSLGTQYF
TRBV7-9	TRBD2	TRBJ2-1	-	TGTGCCAGCAGCTTCGACAGCGGGAGTCAGTTCTTC	CASSFDSGSQFF
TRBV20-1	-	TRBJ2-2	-	TGCAGTGTTAGGAGGGGAACCGGGGAGCTGTTTTTT	CSVRRGTGELFF